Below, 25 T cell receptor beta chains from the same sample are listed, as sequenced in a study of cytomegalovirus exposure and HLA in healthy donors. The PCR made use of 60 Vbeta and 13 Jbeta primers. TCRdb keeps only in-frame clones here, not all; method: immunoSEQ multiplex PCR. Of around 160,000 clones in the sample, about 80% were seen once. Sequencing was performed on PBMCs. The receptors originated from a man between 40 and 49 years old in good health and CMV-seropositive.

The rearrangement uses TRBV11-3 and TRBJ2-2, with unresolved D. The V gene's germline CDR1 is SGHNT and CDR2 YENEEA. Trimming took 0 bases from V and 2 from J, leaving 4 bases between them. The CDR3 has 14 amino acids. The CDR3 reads CASSLDRNTGELFF. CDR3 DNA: TGTGCCAGCAGCTTAGACAGAAACACCGGGGAGCTGTTTTTT. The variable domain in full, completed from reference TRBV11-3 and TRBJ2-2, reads EAGVVQSPRYKIIEKKQPVAFWCNPISGHNTLYWYLQNLGQGPELLIRYENEEAVDDSQLPKDRFSAERLKGVDSTLKIQPAELGDSAVYLCASSLDRNTGELFFGEGSRLTVL.

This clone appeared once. Here the CDR3 reads CASLRLAGGFQYF. CDR3 DNA: TGTGCCAGCCTTAGACTAGCGGGAGGGTTCCAGTACTTC. V is TRBV2 and J is TRBJ2-5; 14 positions match TRBD2. This CDR3 spans 13 amino acids. The ends lost 8 bases at V and 10 bases at J; junction bases unmatched: 6. Germline CDR1 and CDR2: SNHLY and FYNNEI.

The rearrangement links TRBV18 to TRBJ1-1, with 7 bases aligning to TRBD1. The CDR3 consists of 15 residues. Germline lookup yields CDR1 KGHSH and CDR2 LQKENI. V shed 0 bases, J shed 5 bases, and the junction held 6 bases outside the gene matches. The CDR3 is CASSPPAGGRTEAFF. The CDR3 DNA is TGTGCCAGCTCACCACCGGCAGGGGGGCGAACTGAAGCTTTCTTT.

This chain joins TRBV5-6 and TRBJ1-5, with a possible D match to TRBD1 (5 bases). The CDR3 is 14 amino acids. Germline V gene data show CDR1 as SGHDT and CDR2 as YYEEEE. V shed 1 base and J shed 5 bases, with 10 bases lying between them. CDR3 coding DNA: TGTGCCAGCAGCTTGTCAGGGATGCATCAGCCCCAGCATTTT. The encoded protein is CASSLSGMHQPQHF.

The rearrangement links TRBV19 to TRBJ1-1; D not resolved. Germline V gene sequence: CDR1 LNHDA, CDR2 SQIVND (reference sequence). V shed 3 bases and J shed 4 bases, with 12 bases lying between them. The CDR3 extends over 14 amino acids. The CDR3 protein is CASSIGLGSTEAFF. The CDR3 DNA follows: TGTGCCAGTAGTATCGGATTAGGGAGCACTGAAGCTTTCTTT.

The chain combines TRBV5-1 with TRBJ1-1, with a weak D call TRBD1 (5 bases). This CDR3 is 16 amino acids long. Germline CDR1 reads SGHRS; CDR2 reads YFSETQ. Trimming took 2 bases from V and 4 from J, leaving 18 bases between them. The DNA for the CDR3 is TGCGCCAGCAGCTTAATGCAGGTAGGGGTTTTCACTGAAGCTTTCTTT. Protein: CASSLMQVGVFTEAFF.

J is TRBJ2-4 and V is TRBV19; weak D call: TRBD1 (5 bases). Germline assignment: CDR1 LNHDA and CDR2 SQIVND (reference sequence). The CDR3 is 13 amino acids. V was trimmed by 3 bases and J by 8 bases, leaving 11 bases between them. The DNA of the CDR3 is TGTGCCAGTAGTATCGGCAGGGCGGACATTCAGTACTTC. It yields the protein CASSIGRADIQYF. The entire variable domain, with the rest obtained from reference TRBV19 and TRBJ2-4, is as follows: DGGITQSPKYLFRKEGQNVTLSCEQNLNHDAMYWYRQDPGQGLRLIYYSQIVNDFQKGDIAEGYSVSREKKESFPLTVTSAQKNPTAFYLCASSIGRADIQYFGAGTRLSVL.

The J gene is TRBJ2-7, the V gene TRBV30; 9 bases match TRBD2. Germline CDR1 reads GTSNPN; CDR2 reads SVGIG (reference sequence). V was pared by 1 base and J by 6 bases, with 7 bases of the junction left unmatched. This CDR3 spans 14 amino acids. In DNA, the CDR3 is TGTGCCTGGAGTGGAAAGCGGGAGGCCAGCGAGCAGTACTTC. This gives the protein CAWSGKREASEQYF. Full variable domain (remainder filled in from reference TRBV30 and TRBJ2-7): SQTIHQWPATLVQPVGSPLSLECTVEGTSNPNLYWYRQAAGRGLQLLFYSVGIGQISSEVPQNLSASRPQDRQFILSSKKLLLSDSGFYLCAWSGKREASEQYFGPGTRLTVT.

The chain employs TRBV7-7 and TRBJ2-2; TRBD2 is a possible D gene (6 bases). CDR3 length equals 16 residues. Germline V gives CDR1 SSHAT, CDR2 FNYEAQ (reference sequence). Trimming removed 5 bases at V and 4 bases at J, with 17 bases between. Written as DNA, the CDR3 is TGTGCCAGCAGCCCAGATCGGGGGTTTGGCACCGGGGAGCTGTTTTTT. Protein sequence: CASSPDRGFGTGELFF. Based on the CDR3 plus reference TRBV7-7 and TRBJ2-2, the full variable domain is GAGVSQSPRYKVTKRGQDVTLRCDPISSHATLYWYQQALGQGPEFLTYFNYEAQPDKSGLPSDRFSAERPEGSISTLTIQRTEQRDSAMYRCASSPDRGFGTGELFFGEGSRLTVL.

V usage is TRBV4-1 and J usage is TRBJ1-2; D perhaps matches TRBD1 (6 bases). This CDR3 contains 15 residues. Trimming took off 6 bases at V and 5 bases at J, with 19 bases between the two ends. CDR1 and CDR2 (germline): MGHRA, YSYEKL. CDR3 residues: CASSPLTGFGYGYTF. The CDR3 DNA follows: TGCGCCAGCAGTCCACTTACAGGGTTCGGGTATGGCTACACCTTC.

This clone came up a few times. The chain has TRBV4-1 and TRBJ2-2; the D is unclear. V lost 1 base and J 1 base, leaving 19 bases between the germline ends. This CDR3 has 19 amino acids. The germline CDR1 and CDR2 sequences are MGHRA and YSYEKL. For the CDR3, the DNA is TGCGCCAGCAGCCAAGGGCCTTTGTCGCGGAAGAAGAACACCGGGGAGCTGTTTTTT. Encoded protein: CASSQGPLSRKKNTGELFF.

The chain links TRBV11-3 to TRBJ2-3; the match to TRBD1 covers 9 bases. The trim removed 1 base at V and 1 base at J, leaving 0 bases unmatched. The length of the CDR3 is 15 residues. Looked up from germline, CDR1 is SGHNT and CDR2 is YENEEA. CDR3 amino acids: CASSLGQGGTDTQYF. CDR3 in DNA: TGTGCCAGCAGCTTAGGACAGGGGGGCACAGATACGCAGTATTTT. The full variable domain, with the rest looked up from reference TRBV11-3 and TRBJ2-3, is EAGVVQSPRYKIIEKKQPVAFWCNPISGHNTLYWYLQNLGQGPELLIRYENEEAVDDSQLPKDRFSAERLKGVDSTLKIQPAELGDSAVYLCASSLGQGGTDTQYFGPGTRLTVL.

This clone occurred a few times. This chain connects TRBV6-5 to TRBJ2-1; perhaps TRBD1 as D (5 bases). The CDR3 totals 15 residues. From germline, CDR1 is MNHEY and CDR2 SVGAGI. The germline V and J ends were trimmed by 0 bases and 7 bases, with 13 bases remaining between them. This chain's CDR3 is CASSYSTQGSNEQFF. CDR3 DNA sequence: TGTGCCAGCAGTTACTCGACGCAGGGAAGTAATGAGCAGTTCTTC.

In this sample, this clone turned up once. The CDR3 here is CASSESNGKSTQYF. The CDR3 nucleotides are TGCGCCAGCAGTGAGTCGAACGGGAAGAGTACGCAGTATTTT. The chain couples TRBV10-1 to TRBJ2-3; D might be TRBD2 (5 bases). The CDR3 length is 14 residues. The V and J ends lost 0 bases and 8 bases respectively, with 12 bases between them. Germline V lookup: CDR1 WNHNN, CDR2 SYGVQD (reference sequence).

The CDR3 sequence is CASSIQAEGAEAFF. Written as DNA, the CDR3 is TGTGCCAGCAGCATACAGGCTGAGGGGGCTGAAGCTTTCTTT. This sequence joins TRBV13 and TRBJ1-1, with D perhaps TRBD1 (6 bases). Germline V gives CDR1 PRHDT, CDR2 FYEKMQ (reference sequence). The V end was cut by 5 bases, the J end by 6 bases, with 16 bases between. The CDR3 has 14 amino acids.

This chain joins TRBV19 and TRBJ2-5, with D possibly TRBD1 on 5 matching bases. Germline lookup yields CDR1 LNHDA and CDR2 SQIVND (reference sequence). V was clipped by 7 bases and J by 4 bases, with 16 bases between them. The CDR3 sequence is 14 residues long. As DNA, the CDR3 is TGTGCCAGTACCTCCAGGGCTTTCGGAGAGACCCAGTACTTC. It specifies CASTSRAFGETQYF.

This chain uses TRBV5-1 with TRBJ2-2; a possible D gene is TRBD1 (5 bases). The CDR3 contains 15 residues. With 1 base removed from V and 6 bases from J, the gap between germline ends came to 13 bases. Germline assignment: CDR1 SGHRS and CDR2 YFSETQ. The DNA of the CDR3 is TGCGCCAGCAGCTTGAGGCAGGGTCACGCCGGGGAGCTGTTTTTT. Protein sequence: CASSLRQGHAGELFF.

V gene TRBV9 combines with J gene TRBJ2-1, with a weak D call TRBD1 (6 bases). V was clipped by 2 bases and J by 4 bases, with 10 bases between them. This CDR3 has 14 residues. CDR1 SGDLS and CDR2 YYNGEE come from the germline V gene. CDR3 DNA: TGTGCCAGCAGCGTGGGACACCTATACAATGAGCAGTTCTTC. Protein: CASSVGHLYNEQFF.

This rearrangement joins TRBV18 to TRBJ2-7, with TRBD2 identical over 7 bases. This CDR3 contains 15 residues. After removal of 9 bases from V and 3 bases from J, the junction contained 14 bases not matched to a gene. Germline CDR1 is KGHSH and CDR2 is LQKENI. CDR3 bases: TGTGCCAGTCATAGAGAGCGGGGCGGGAGCTACGAGCAGTACTTC. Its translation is CASHRERGGSYEQYF.

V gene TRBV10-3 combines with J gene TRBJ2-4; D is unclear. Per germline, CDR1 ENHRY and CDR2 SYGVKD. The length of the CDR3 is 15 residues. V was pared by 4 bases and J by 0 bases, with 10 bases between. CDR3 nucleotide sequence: TGTGCCATCAGTGCGAGGCCGTTAGCCAAAAACATTCAGTACTTC. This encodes CAISARPLAKNIQYF.

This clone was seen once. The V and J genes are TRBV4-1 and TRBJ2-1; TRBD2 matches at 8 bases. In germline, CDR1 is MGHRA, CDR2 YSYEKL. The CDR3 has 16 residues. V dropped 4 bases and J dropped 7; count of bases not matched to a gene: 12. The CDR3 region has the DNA TGCGCCAGCAGCCTATCACATTCGCCTAGCGGGAATGAGCAGTTCTTC. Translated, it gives CASSLSHSPSGNEQFF.

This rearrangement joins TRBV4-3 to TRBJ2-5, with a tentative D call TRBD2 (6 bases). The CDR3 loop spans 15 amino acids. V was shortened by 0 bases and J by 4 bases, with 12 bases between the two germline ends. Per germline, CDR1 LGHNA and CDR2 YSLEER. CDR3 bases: TGCGCCAGCAGCCAAGATCGAGGAGGGCCAGAGACCCAGTACTTC. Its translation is CASSQDRGGPETQYF.

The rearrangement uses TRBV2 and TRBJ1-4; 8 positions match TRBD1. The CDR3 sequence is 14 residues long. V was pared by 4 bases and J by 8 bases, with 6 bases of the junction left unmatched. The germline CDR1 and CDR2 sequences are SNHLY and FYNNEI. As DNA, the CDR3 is TGTGCCAGCAGTGGAAGTCAGGGGGCCGAAAAACTGTTTTTT. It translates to CASSGSQGAEKLFF. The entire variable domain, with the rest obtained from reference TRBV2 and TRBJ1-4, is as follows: EPEVTQTPSHQVTQMGQEVILRCVPISNHLYFYWYRQILGQKVEFLVSFYNNEISEKSEIFDDQFSVERPDGSNFTLKIRSTKLEDSAMYFCASSGSQGAEKLFFGSGTQLSVL.

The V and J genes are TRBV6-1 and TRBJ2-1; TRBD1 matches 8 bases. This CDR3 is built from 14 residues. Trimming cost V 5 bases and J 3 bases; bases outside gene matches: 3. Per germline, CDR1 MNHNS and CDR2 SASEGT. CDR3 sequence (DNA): TGTGCCAGCAGTAATGACAGGGGCTACAATGAGCAGTTCTTC. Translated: CASSNDRGYNEQFF.

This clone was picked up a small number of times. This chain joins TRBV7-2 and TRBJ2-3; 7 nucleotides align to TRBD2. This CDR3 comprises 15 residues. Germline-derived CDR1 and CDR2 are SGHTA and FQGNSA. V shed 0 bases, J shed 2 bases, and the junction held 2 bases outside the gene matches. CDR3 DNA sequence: TGTGCCAGCAGCTTAGCGGGGGGGACCACAGATACGCAGTATTTT. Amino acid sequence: CASSLAGGTTDTQYF.